This T cell receptor (beta chain) was documented in a study of CXCR3-negative and CXCR3-positive naive CD8 T cells. Study in general: Close to 135 million TRB reads were obtained in total, which works out to about 1.5 +/- 0.3 million per library. Notes on the study in general: Within a donor, both naive subsets shared TRBV-TRBJ usage, unlike memory cells. No difference in surface CD5 was seen between naive subsets, and TCR strength was inferred from TRB CDR3 properties. Researchers report that CXCR3-positive naive cells carry more hydrophobic TRB CDR3s than CXCR3-negative naive cells.

Via 5' RACE with UMI labels, TRB cDNA libraries were prepared. TCRdb re-called the 5' RACE reads and gives one entry per CDR3 protein, without DNA. This table holds about 140,000 distinct CDR3 sequences. The V gene's germline CDR1 is WNHNN and CDR2 SYGVQD (reference sequence). CDR3 length: 14 residues. Using triplicate sorts, 300,000 or so cells were collected each time from every CD8+ T cell subset. A remark on this clonotype: Antigen specificity is unknown.

The sequenced material came from naive CXCR3+ CD8+ T cells from blood. Subset in this sample: CD45RO-CCR7+CD27+CD95- naive CD8+ T cells expressing CXCR3 (TNR3+). The source of this sequence is a human donor in good health. Some clones in this sample may be carry-over from other donors' samples. This chain joins TRBV10-1 and TRBJ2-2. The CDR3 is CASSEGANTGELFF.